This T cell receptor (delta chain) was found in a study of delta chain sequences of gamma delta T cells (dated by TCRdb to 2016 to 2017). Receptor libraries were prepared by 5' RACE. The data were produced on an Illumina MiSeq. TCRdb reran clone calling on the public reads with CATT; rows sharing one DNA sequence were then combined. Here the sample has fewer than 2,500 delta-chain clones; about 26% occur a single time. Jointly, the top ten make up 17% of the sample. This clone is classified as medium-sized (0.01 to 0.1%). The target of this receptor is not known. Within one base of it there is no much larger clone, and no base qualities were kept. A distance of 14 bases separates the germline ends of V and J, which lose 3 bases and 1 base respectively. CDR1 and CDR2 (GEAIGNYY, EKD) derive from the germline V gene. There are 15 amino acids in the CDR3, from cysteine to phenylalanine inclusive. Only CDR3 DNA is held: 45 bases, read in frame from base 1.

The rearranged segments are TRDV2 and TRDJ1; D gene: possibly TRDD3, on 5 matching bases. Sequencing was performed on either unsorted cells or a sorted T cell fraction (not recorded which). This TCR was recovered from a human donor in good health. The CDR3 has the sequence CACDLVGGGTDKLIF. Here is the DNA: TGTGCCTGTGACTTGGTAGGGGGGGGCACCGATAAACTCATCTTT.